This is a list of T cell receptor beta chains from one sample in a study of blood T cell repertoires in COVID-19. Only in-frame clones appear in the TCRdb table, and some are missing; sequencing was by immunoSEQ multiplex PCR. The sample lists some 50,000 clones; 75% to 90% were seen once. Source material: peripheral blood. The receptors here all came from a woman in her 70s with active COVID-19. CDR3s include the opening cysteine and the closing phenylalanine or tryptophan. The D gene is left open where the match is weak. Rows may omit the clone size; those that give it use once, few, many or a size class.

clone_size: -
j_call: TRBJ2-7
d_call: -
v_call: TRBV28
cdr3_nt: TGTGCCAGCAGTTTAGATATGGGGAGCGGTTACGAGCAGTACTTC
cdr3_aa: CASSLDMGSGYEQYF

clone_size: -
j_call: TRBJ1-2
d_call: TRBD1
v_call: TRBV28
cdr3_nt: TGTGCCAGCAGTTTCCGGGACAGGGGTTTTCCTAACTATGGCTACACCTTC
cdr3_aa: CASSFRDRGFPNYGYTF

clone_size: -
j_call: TRBJ2-7
d_call: TRBD1
v_call: TRBV7-6
cdr3_nt: TGTGCCAGCACCCAATTACCGGGACAGGGGAAGGACGAGCAGTACTTC
cdr3_aa: CASTQLPGQGKDEQYF

clone_size: -
j_call: TRBJ2-2
d_call: -
v_call: TRBV5-5
cdr3_nt: TGTGCCAGCAGCTTAGAGGTTCAGAGGAACACCGGGGAGCTGTTTTTT
cdr3_aa: CASSLEVQRNTGELFF

clone_size: -
j_call: TRBJ2-7
d_call: TRBD2
v_call: TRBV27
cdr3_nt: TGTGCCAGCACCCCGGGACTAGCGAGCTCCTACGAGCAGTACTTC
cdr3_aa: CASTPGLASSYEQYF

clone_size: -
j_call: TRBJ1-6
d_call: TRBD1
v_call: TRBV4-1
cdr3_nt: TGCGCCAGCAGCCACGCCAGCCGGGACAGGAAAAATTCACCCCTCCACTTT
cdr3_aa: CASSHASRDRKNSPLHF

clone_size: -
j_call: TRBJ1-5
d_call: TRBD1
v_call: TRBV4-1
cdr3_nt: TGCGCCAGCAGCCAAGAGGGGACAGTCAATCAGCCCCAGCATTTT
cdr3_aa: CASSQEGTVNQPQHF

clone_size: -
j_call: TRBJ2-7
d_call: -
v_call: TRBV7-9
cdr3_nt: TGTGCCAGCAGCCTATCCCGGGACACCTACTCCTACGAGCAGTACTTC
cdr3_aa: CASSLSRDTYSYEQYF

clone_size: -
j_call: TRBJ2-1
d_call: TRBD2
v_call: TRBV7-2
cdr3_nt: TGTGCCAGCAGCCGCCTAGCGGGAGCGTCCTACAATGAGCAGTTCTTC
cdr3_aa: CASSRLAGASYNEQFF

clone_size: -
j_call: TRBJ2-5
d_call: -
v_call: TRBV27
cdr3_nt: TGTGCCAGCAGTCTCCGCGACTCCCGACAGTCCCAAGAGACCCAGTACTTC
cdr3_aa: CASSLRDSRQSQETQYF

clone_size: -
j_call: TRBJ2-5
d_call: -
v_call: TRBV3-1/TRBV3-2
cdr3_nt: TGTGCCAGCAGCCCCCGTGAGGGAGCGGTGGAGACCCAGTACTTC
cdr3_aa: CASSPREGAVETQYF

clone_size: -
j_call: TRBJ1-2
d_call: TRBD1
v_call: TRBV4-1
cdr3_nt: TGCGCCAGCAGCCAAGATAGGACAGGGTGGGGCTATGGCTACACCTTC
cdr3_aa: CASSQDRTGWGYGYTF

clone_size: -
j_call: TRBJ2-1
d_call: TRBD2
v_call: TRBV4-1
cdr3_nt: TGCGCCAGCAGCACTTTAGCGGGAGGGCCAAACAATGAGCAGTTCTTC
cdr3_aa: CASSTLAGGPNNEQFF

clone_size: -
j_call: TRBJ2-7
d_call: -
v_call: TRBV10-3
cdr3_nt: TGTGCCATCAGCCAGTCGGGAACCTACGAGCAGTACTTC
cdr3_aa: CAISQSGTYEQYF

clone_size: -
j_call: TRBJ2-5
d_call: -
v_call: TRBV5-4
cdr3_nt: TGTGCCAGCAGTGTTGTCGGAGAGACCCAGTACTTC
cdr3_aa: CASSVVGETQYF

clone_size: -
j_call: TRBJ2-1
d_call: TRBD2
v_call: TRBV24-1
cdr3_nt: TGTGCCACCAGTTCCTGGGGACGGACTAGCGGGAGCGCATCCTACAATGAGCAGTTCTTC
cdr3_aa: CATSSWGRTSGSASYNEQFF

clone_size: -
j_call: TRBJ1-2
d_call: -
v_call: TRBV7-9
cdr3_nt: TGTGCCAGCAGCTTAAGAGCTAACTATGGCTACACCTTC
cdr3_aa: CASSLRANYGYTF

clone_size: -
j_call: TRBJ1-6
d_call: -
v_call: TRBV2
cdr3_nt: TGTGCCAGCAGTGTTCTGGCAGTGGATTCACCCCTCCACTTT
cdr3_aa: CASSVLAVDSPLHF

clone_size: few
j_call: TRBJ2-7
d_call: -
v_call: TRBV24-1
cdr3_nt: TGTGCCACCAGTGATCAGATGGTCCTTGGTTTCTACGAGCAGTACTTC
cdr3_aa: CATSDQMVLGFYEQYF

clone_size: -
j_call: TRBJ2-3
d_call: -
v_call: TRBV7-3
cdr3_nt: TGTGCCAGCAGCTTAAGGGGGGACTCAGGACTGCCAGATACGCAGTATTTT
cdr3_aa: CASSLRGDSGLPDTQYF

clone_size: -
j_call: TRBJ1-5
d_call: TRBD1
v_call: TRBV7-9
cdr3_nt: TGTGCCAGCAGCTCCCCCGGGACAGGGGGGCATCAGCCCCAGCATTTT
cdr3_aa: CASSSPGTGGHQPQHF

clone_size: -
j_call: TRBJ1-5
d_call: -
v_call: TRBV3-1/TRBV3-2
cdr3_nt: TGTGCCAGCAAAAACCATGGGGCTTGCCCCCAGCATTTT
cdr3_aa: CASKNHGACPQHF

clone_size: -
j_call: TRBJ2-5
d_call: TRBD2
v_call: TRBV7-9
cdr3_nt: TGTGCCAGCAGCAAACTAGCGGGTGGGGCATCGGGGACCCAGTACTTC
cdr3_aa: CASSKLAGGASGTQYF

clone_size: -
j_call: TRBJ2-1
d_call: TRBD1
v_call: TRBV9
cdr3_nt: TGTGCCAGCAGCGGGACAGGGGGCTACAATGAGCAGTTCTTC
cdr3_aa: CASSGTGGYNEQFF

clone_size: -
j_call: TRBJ2-7
d_call: -
v_call: TRBV28
cdr3_nt: TGTGCCAGCAGTTCACTCTACGAGCAGTACTTC
cdr3_aa: CASSSLYEQYF

clone_size: once
j_call: TRBJ2-7
d_call: TRBD1
v_call: TRBV30
cdr3_nt: TGTGCCTGGAGCGACGGGACAGGGGGGTTGTACGAGCAGTACTTC
cdr3_aa: CAWSDGTGGLYEQYF

clone_size: -
j_call: TRBJ2-1
d_call: TRBD2
v_call: TRBV3-1/TRBV3-2
cdr3_nt: TGTGCCAGCAGCCAACTAGCGGGAGACAACAATGAGCAGTTCTTC
cdr3_aa: CASSQLAGDNNEQFF

clone_size: -
j_call: TRBJ2-3
d_call: -
v_call: TRBV6-1
cdr3_nt: TGTGCCAGCAGTGACCAATCCGGGTCAGATACGCAGTATTTT
cdr3_aa: CASSDQSGSDTQYF

clone_size: -
j_call: TRBJ1-4
d_call: -
v_call: TRBV13
cdr3_nt: TGTGCCAGCAGCAGCCTTGGGCCAGGGGAAAAACTGTTTTTT
cdr3_aa: CASSSLGPGEKLFF

clone_size: -
j_call: TRBJ2-5
d_call: -
v_call: TRBV11-2
cdr3_nt: TGTGCCAGCAGCTTCGGGAGTGGAGAGACCCAGTACTTC
cdr3_aa: CASSFGSGETQYF

clone_size: -
j_call: TRBJ2-1
d_call: TRBD2
v_call: TRBV12-5
cdr3_nt: TGTGCTAGTGGTCCCAGCGGGAGTTATAATGAGCAGTTCTTC
cdr3_aa: CASGPSGSYNEQFF

clone_size: -
j_call: TRBJ2-3
d_call: TRBD1
v_call: TRBV5-8
cdr3_nt: TGTGCCAGCAGTTCAGACAGGGGGCAGGCAGATACGCAGTATTTT
cdr3_aa: CASSSDRGQADTQYF

clone_size: -
j_call: TRBJ1-1
d_call: -
v_call: TRBV27
cdr3_nt: TGTGCCAGCAGTTCGCACACCCGGACAGCTCGAGCCGAAGCTTTCTTT
cdr3_aa: CASSSHTRTARAEAFF

clone_size: -
j_call: TRBJ2-7
d_call: TRBD1
v_call: TRBV4-1
cdr3_nt: TGCGCCAGCAGCGCTCCGGGACAGGGGGTTTACGAGCAGTACTTC
cdr3_aa: CASSAPGQGVYEQYF

clone_size: -
j_call: TRBJ2-1
d_call: TRBD2
v_call: TRBV30
cdr3_nt: TGTGCCTGGAGTGCCGGGACTAGCGTAGGGAGTGAGCAGTTCTTC
cdr3_aa: CAWSAGTSVGSEQFF

clone_size: once
j_call: TRBJ2-4
d_call: TRBD2
v_call: TRBV6-1
cdr3_nt: TGTGCCAGCAGTGGCGGGACTAGCGGGAGGGAGGAAAACATTCAGTACTTC
cdr3_aa: CASSGGTSGREENIQYF

clone_size: few
j_call: TRBJ2-1
d_call: -
v_call: TRBV10-1
cdr3_nt: TGCGCCAGCAGTGTTGCGGGGCCGCGGAATGAGCAGTTCTTC
cdr3_aa: CASSVAGPRNEQFF

clone_size: once
j_call: TRBJ2-7
d_call: TRBD1
v_call: TRBV6-5
cdr3_nt: TGTGCCAGTTCTCAGGGGGCCGGCGAGCAGTACTTC
cdr3_aa: CASSQGAGEQYF

clone_size: -
j_call: TRBJ2-3
d_call: TRBD2
v_call: TRBV7-3
cdr3_nt: TGTGCCAGCAGCCGCGGGAGCAGCACAGATACGCAGTATTTT
cdr3_aa: CASSRGSSTDTQYF

clone_size: once
j_call: TRBJ2-3
d_call: TRBD2
v_call: TRBV10-1
cdr3_nt: TGCGCCAGCAGTGAGCGGTTAGCGGGAGTGGGACTCCCGAGCACAGATACGCAGTATTTT
cdr3_aa: CASSERLAGVGLPSTDTQYF

clone_size: -
j_call: TRBJ2-7
d_call: TRBD1
v_call: TRBV11-2
cdr3_nt: TGTGCCAGCAGCTTAGAACAGGGGGCAAACTACGAGCAGTACTTC
cdr3_aa: CASSLEQGANYEQYF

clone_size: -
j_call: TRBJ2-1
d_call: -
v_call: TRBV7-3
cdr3_nt: TGTGCCAGCAGCCTCACCCGCTCCGGCGGAGAGCAGTTCTTC
cdr3_aa: CASSLTRSGGEQFF

clone_size: few
j_call: TRBJ2-1
d_call: TRBD2
v_call: TRBV4-1
cdr3_nt: TGCGCCAGCAGCCCCTACCCGCCATCCGGGACTAGCGGCTATGAGCAGTTCTTC
cdr3_aa: CASSPYPPSGTSGYEQFF

clone_size: -
j_call: TRBJ1-3
d_call: TRBD1
v_call: TRBV7-2
cdr3_nt: TGTGCCAGCAGCTCACGACAGGGGGATTTTGGAAACACCATATATTTT
cdr3_aa: CASSSRQGDFGNTIYF

clone_size: -
j_call: TRBJ2-1
d_call: TRBD2
v_call: TRBV7-9
cdr3_nt: TGTGCCAGCAGCAGACTAGCGGGAGGGCGGGATGAGCAGTTCTTC
cdr3_aa: CASSRLAGGRDEQFF

clone_size: -
j_call: TRBJ2-3
d_call: TRBD2
v_call: TRBV5-1
cdr3_nt: TGCGCCAGCAGCCTGGGACTAAACACAGATACGCAGTATTTT
cdr3_aa: CASSLGLNTDTQYF

clone_size: -
j_call: TRBJ2-3
d_call: -
v_call: TRBV11-3
cdr3_nt: TGTGCCAGCAGCTTAGGGGGGCTAGCAGGCACAGATACGCAGTATTTT
cdr3_aa: CASSLGGLAGTDTQYF

clone_size: -
j_call: TRBJ2-6
d_call: TRBD1
v_call: TRBV30
cdr3_nt: TGTGCCTGGAGTGTACAGGGGACAGTTTCCTCTGGGGCCAACGTCCTGACTTTC
cdr3_aa: CAWSVQGTVSSGANVLTF

clone_size: -
j_call: TRBJ1-1
d_call: -
v_call: TRBV3-1/TRBV3-2
cdr3_nt: TGTGCCAGCAGCCAAGCCAAATTGGACAGCAACATGAACACTGAAGCTTTCTTT
cdr3_aa: CASSQAKLDSNMNTEAFF

clone_size: -
j_call: TRBJ2-6
d_call: TRBD2
v_call: TRBV28
cdr3_nt: TGTGCCAGCAGTCCGCCCGCGGGAGTATACTCTGGGGCCAACGTCCTGACTTTC
cdr3_aa: CASSPPAGVYSGANVLTF

clone_size: -
j_call: TRBJ2-3
d_call: TRBD1
v_call: TRBV27
cdr3_nt: TGTGCCAGCAGCATTGGACAGGGAAGAGATACGCAGTATTTT
cdr3_aa: CASSIGQGRDTQYF

clone_size: -
j_call: TRBJ2-1
d_call: -
v_call: TRBV7-9
cdr3_nt: TGTGCCAGCAGCCAAACGACCGGGAATGAGCAGTTCTTC
cdr3_aa: CASSQTTGNEQFF

clone_size: -
j_call: TRBJ1-5
d_call: -
v_call: TRBV19
cdr3_nt: TGTGCCAGTAGCCTGAGAGGGAGGGATGGCAATCAGCCCCAGCATTTT
cdr3_aa: CASSLRGRDGNQPQHF

clone_size: -
j_call: TRBJ2-3
d_call: -
v_call: TRBV5-1
cdr3_nt: TGCGCCAGCAGCTCAGGGACTCACACAGATACGCAGTATTTT
cdr3_aa: CASSSGTHTDTQYF